The clone carrying this TCR beta chain was counted a single time. This entry comes from a study of blood T cell repertoires in COVID-19. Across the study: PBMCs, B-cell-depleted T cells, or T cells were the source of the cDNA or gDNA that made up the material.

In the source study's methods: Cell counts per sample came from amplifying reference gene primers. The table came from immunoSEQ multiplex PCR; TCRdb's copy has only in-frame clones and leaves some out. The V and J calls and the clone size are those of that table, but D and trimming were determined from the DNA. The profile covers about 210,000 clones, with approximately 90% appearing a single time and about 4.8% taken by the ten largest. V lost 3 bases to trimming and J lost 5 bases, with 17 bases between them. CDR3 length: 15 amino acids. From germline, CDR1 is SGHRS and CDR2 YFSETQ. This TCR came from a middle-aged woman with acute or convalescent COVID-19. Sequenced sample: peripheral blood. The chain recombines TRBV5-1 with TRBJ2-5; tentatively, D is TRBD2 (5 bases). CDR3 sequence (DNA): TGCGCCAGCAGCTCTGCGGGCCTTTTCAGGGAGACCCAGTACTTC. It translates to CASSSAGLFRETQYF.